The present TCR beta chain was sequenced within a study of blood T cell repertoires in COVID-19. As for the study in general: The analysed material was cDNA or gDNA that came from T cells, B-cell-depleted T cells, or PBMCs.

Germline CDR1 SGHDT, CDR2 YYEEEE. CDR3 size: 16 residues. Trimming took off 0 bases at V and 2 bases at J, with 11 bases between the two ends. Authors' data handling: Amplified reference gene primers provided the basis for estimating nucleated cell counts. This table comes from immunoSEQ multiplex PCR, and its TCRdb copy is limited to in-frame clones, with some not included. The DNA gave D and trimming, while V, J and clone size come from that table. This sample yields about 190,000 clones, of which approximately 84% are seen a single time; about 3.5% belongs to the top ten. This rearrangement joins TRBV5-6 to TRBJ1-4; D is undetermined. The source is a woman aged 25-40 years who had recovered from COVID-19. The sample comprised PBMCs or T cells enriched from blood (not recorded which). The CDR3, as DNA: TGTGCCAGCAGCTTGGTTAGGATCGGGACTAATGAAAAACTGTTTTTT. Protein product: CASSLVRIGTNEKLFF.